Listed below are T cell receptor beta chains from one sample, sequenced in a study of T cell changes during pregnancy in multiple sclerosis. This table comes from immunoSEQ multiplex PCR, and its TCRdb copy is limited to in-frame clones, with some not included. Here the sample spans around 68,000 clones, approximately 90% being singletons. The source was peripheral blood, collected in the third trimester of pregnancy. Receptors were obtained from a female donor with multiple sclerosis, enrolled in a pregnancy study. Both conserved end residues are part of each CDR3. Fields, in order: V gene, clone size, J gene, D gene, CDR3 protein, CDR3 DNA. A D gene is named only where the DNA matches it firmly. Not every row has a clone size; where given, it reads once, few, many or a size class.

TRBV4-2	-	TRBJ2-5	TRBD2	CASSQETSGFSQYF	TGTGCCAGCAGCCAAGAAACTAGCGGTTTTTCCCAGTACTTC
TRBV25-1	once	TRBJ1-4	-	CASSYREGEKLFF	TGTGCCAGCAGTTACCGGGAGGGTGAAAAACTGTTTTTT
TRBV10-3	-	TRBJ2-1	TRBD2	CAIRGTSESSYNEQFF	TGTGCCATCAGGGGGACTAGCGAAAGCTCCTACAATGAGCAGTTCTTC
TRBV5-1	once	TRBJ2-7	-	CASSLTPPDSTYEQYF	TGCGCCAGCAGCTTGACCCCCCCCGACTCCACCTACGAGCAGTACTTC
TRBV7-8	few	TRBJ2-3	-	CASSTRRALGTDTQYF	TGTGCCAGCAGCACCCGGAGGGCCCTCGGCACAGATACGCAGTATTTT
TRBV10-2	-	TRBJ1-1	-	CASMQGSAFF	TGCGCCAGCATGCAGGGATCGGCTTTCTTT
TRBV20-1	-	TRBJ2-7	-	CSARGLYEQYF	TGCAGTGCTAGGGGCCTCTACGAGCAGTACTTC
TRBV4-3	-	TRBJ2-6	-	CASSPNEGTQGSGANVLTF	TGCGCCAGCAGCCCAAATGAGGGGACTCAAGGCTCTGGGGCCAACGTCCTGACTTTC
TRBV25-1	-	TRBJ2-7	TRBD1	CASSRTGGYEQYF	TGTGCCAGCAGTCGGACAGGGGGCTACGAGCAGTACTTC
TRBV18	-	TRBJ1-2	-	CASSPGTSNYGYTF	TGTGCCAGCTCACCAGGCACATCTAACTATGGCTACACCTTC
TRBV7-6	-	TRBJ1-3	-	CASSLPSGGGGNTIYF	TGTGCCAGCAGCTTACCCTCGGGGGGCGGTGGAAACACCATATATTTT
TRBV10-3	-	TRBJ1-2	TRBD1	CAISGTEKDRNYGYTF	TGTGCCATCAGTGGAACGGAAAAGGACAGGAACTATGGCTACACCTTC
TRBV5-4	-	TRBJ2-3	TRBD2	CASSLGLADDTDTQYF	TGTGCCAGCAGCTTGGGACTAGCGGACGACACAGATACGCAGTATTTT
TRBV5-6	-	TRBJ2-7	TRBD2	CASSLSGVTYEQYF	TGTGCCAGCAGCCTTAGCGGGGTAACCTACGAGCAGTACTTC
TRBV28	once	TRBJ1-6	TRBD1	CASSLGDRNSPLHF	TGTGCCAGCAGTTTAGGGGACAGGAATTCACCCCTCCACTTT
TRBV30	-	TRBJ2-3	-	CAWSATADTQYF	TGTGCCTGGAGTGCGACTGCGGATACGCAGTATTTT
TRBV6-5	-	TRBJ1-1	TRBD1	CASSYAIGQGPTEAFF	TGTGCCAGCAGTTACGCGATTGGACAGGGTCCGACTGAAGCTTTCTTT
TRBV7-9	-	TRBJ2-2	TRBD2	CASSGAGGYWANAGELFF	TGTGCCAGCAGCGGTGCGGGGGGTTATTGGGCCAACGCCGGGGAGCTGTTTTTT
TRBV5-6	-	TRBJ2-1	-	CASSLAGVVNNEQFF	TGTGCCAGCAGCTTGGCGGGAGTAGTAAACAATGAGCAGTTCTTC
TRBV9	-	TRBJ1-2	TRBD1	CASSVGDQGAYYGYTF	TGTGCCAGCAGCGTAGGAGACCAGGGGGCTTACTATGGCTACACCTTC
TRBV6-1	-	TRBJ1-3	-	CASSAVGQGSTIYF	TGTGCCAGCAGCGCGGTGGGGCAGGGCAGCACCATATATTTT
TRBV7-2	once	TRBJ2-5	-	CASSLARGAGETQYF	TGTGCCAGCAGCTTAGCACGGGGGGCGGGAGAGACCCAGTACTTC
TRBV11-3	few	TRBJ1-1	-	CASSLGQGNTEAFF	TGTGCCAGCAGCTTGGGCCAGGGGAACACTGAAGCTTTCTTT
TRBV18	-	TRBJ1-2	TRBD1	CASSPLSPGTDTNYGYTF	TGTGCCAGCTCACCCTTGTCCCCCGGGACAGACACTAACTATGGCTACACCTTC
TRBV9	-	TRBJ1-2	-	CASSEDPGVNYGYTF	TGTGCCAGCAGCGAGGACCCAGGGGTCAACTATGGCTACACCTTC
TRBV15	once	TRBJ2-2	-	CATSKDLSWELFF	TGTGCCACCAGCAAGGATCTATCCTGGGAGTTGTTTTTT
TRBV27	-	TRBJ2-1	-	CASSLGGFTGNEQFF	TGTGCCAGCAGTTTAGGAGGATTCACGGGCAATGAGCAGTTCTTC
TRBV30	-	TRBJ1-3	TRBD1	CAWSPPGQGTYGNTIYF	TGTGCCTGGAGCCCCCCGGGACAGGGGACTTACGGAAACACCATATATTTT
TRBV6-1	-	TRBJ1-5	-	CASSEAHPGYNQPQHF	TGTGCCAGCAGTGAAGCCCACCCGGGGTACAATCAGCCCCAGCATTTT
TRBV11-3	-	TRBJ2-7	-	CASSFSGSSEQYF	TGTGCCAGCAGCTTTTCGGGGAGTAGTGAGCAGTACTTC
TRBV6-6	-	TRBJ2-5	-	CASSAEETQYF	TGTGCCAGCAGCGCAGAAGAGACCCAGTACTTC
TRBV6-5	-	TRBJ1-5	TRBD1	CASSYSRTGINQPQHF	TGTGCCAGCAGTTACTCGAGGACAGGGATCAATCAGCCCCAGCATTTT
TRBV27	-	TRBJ2-5	-	CASSPLGHQETQYF	TGTGCCAGCAGTCCCCTTGGGCACCAAGAGACCCAGTACTTC
TRBV4-2	-	TRBJ1-4	TRBD1	CASSQDRGHDNEKLFF	TGTGCCAGCAGCCAAGATAGGGGGCACGATAATGAAAAACTGTTTTTT
TRBV7-9	-	TRBJ2-7	-	CASTTGQPYEQYF	TGTGCCAGCACCACCGGACAGCCCTACGAGCAGTACTTC
TRBV4-3	-	TRBJ1-4	-	CASSQAEAGNEKLFF	TGCGCCAGCAGCCAAGCGGAAGCAGGGAATGAAAAACTGTTTTTT
TRBV2	-	TRBJ1-1	TRBD1	CASTRGAGTGWNTEAFF	TGTGCCAGCACCCGAGGAGCCGGGACAGGGTGGAACACTGAAGCTTTCTTT
TRBV27	once	TRBJ2-7	TRBD2	CASSSGRGRYEQYF	TGTGCCAGCAGTTCCGGGCGCGGGAGATACGAGCAGTACTTC
TRBV30	-	TRBJ2-7	-	CAWSVQVTEQYF	TGTGCCTGGAGTGTACAAGTAACCGAGCAGTACTTC
TRBV7-8	-	TRBJ2-7	TRBD2	CASSPWTSGVEQYF	TGTGCCAGCAGCCCGTGGACTAGCGGGGTCGAGCAGTACTTC
TRBV5-1	-	TRBJ1-1	TRBD1	CASSIRQGAQDTEAFF	TGCGCCAGCAGCATACGACAGGGGGCGCAGGATACTGAAGCTTTCTTT
TRBV6-5	once	TRBJ2-2	TRBD1	CASSYSGTGPTGELFF	TGTGCCAGCAGTTACTCCGGGACAGGGCCCACCGGGGAGCTGTTTTTT
TRBV27	-	TRBJ2-3	TRBD2	CASSISHFGTSGYVTGTDTQYF	TGTGCCAGCAGCATAAGCCATTTTGGGACTAGCGGGTACGTCACGGGCACAGATACGCAGTATTTT